A selection of T cell receptor beta chains follows, all from one sample in a study of cytomegalovirus exposure and HLA in healthy donors. This table comes from immunoSEQ multiplex PCR, and its TCRdb copy is limited to in-frame clones, with some not included. The sample gives over 150,000 clones, under 95% of which show up once; more than 2.5% is in the top ten. Sequencing input: PBMCs. The receptors shown here come from a woman aged 18-29 years in good health and CMV-seropositive. The CDR3 runs from the conserved cysteine through the conserved F or W. The D gene is left open where the match is weak. For some rows the clone size is stated as once, few or many, or as a class when expanded; others skip it.

v_gene: TRBV5-1; j_gene: TRBJ2-7; abundance: NA; d_gene: NA; CDR3aa: CASSLAEGGLSYEQYF; CDR3nt: TGCGCCAGCAGCTTGGCCGAGGGAGGTCTATCCTACGAGCAGTACTTC
v_gene: TRBV11-3; j_gene: TRBJ2-7; abundance: once; d_gene: TRBD1; CDR3aa: CARQGASYEQYF; CDR3nt: TGTGCCAGGCAGGGGGCATCCTACGAGCAGTACTTC
v_gene: TRBV11-2; j_gene: TRBJ2-3; abundance: NA; d_gene: TRBD2; CDR3aa: CASSLEGLAGTDTQYF; CDR3nt: TGTGCCAGCAGCTTAGAGGGGCTAGCGGGCACAGATACGCAGTATTTT
v_gene: TRBV6-1; j_gene: TRBJ2-7; abundance: NA; d_gene: NA; CDR3aa: CASSEGAVGGTPPLYEQYF; CDR3nt: TGTGCCAGCAGTGAAGGGGCGGTGGGGGGAACCCCCCCCCTCTACGAGCAGTACTTC
v_gene: TRBV19; j_gene: TRBJ2-7; abundance: NA; d_gene: NA; CDR3aa: CASSITSSYEQYF; CDR3nt: TGTGCCAGTAGTATAACAAGCTCCTACGAGCAGTACTTC
v_gene: TRBV7-8; j_gene: TRBJ1-2; abundance: NA; d_gene: TRBD1; CDR3aa: CASSLRDRAVGYTF; CDR3nt: TGTGCCAGCAGCCTACGAGACAGGGCAGTTGGCTACACCTTC
v_gene: TRBV11-1; j_gene: TRBJ2-1; abundance: NA; d_gene: TRBD1; CDR3aa: CASSLFRDRSYNEQFF; CDR3nt: TGTGCCAGCAGCTTATTCAGGGACAGGAGCTACAATGAGCAGTTCTTC
v_gene: TRBV7-9; j_gene: TRBJ2-7; abundance: NA; d_gene: NA; CDR3aa: CASSSQLSYEQYF; CDR3nt: TGTGCCAGCAGTTCTCAACTGTCCTACGAGCAGTACTTC
v_gene: TRBV10-2; j_gene: TRBJ1-2; abundance: few; d_gene: NA; CDR3aa: CASSESGGAYGYTF; CDR3nt: TGCGCCAGCAGTGAGTCGGGGGGTGCCTATGGCTACACCTTC
v_gene: TRBV19; j_gene: TRBJ1-1; abundance: NA; d_gene: TRBD1; CDR3aa: CASSPQGASNTEAFF; CDR3nt: TGTGCCAGTAGTCCTCAGGGGGCGTCGAACACTGAAGCTTTCTTT
v_gene: TRBV2; j_gene: TRBJ1-1; abundance: NA; d_gene: NA; CDR3aa: CASRYIYTEAFF; CDR3nt: TGTGCCAGCAGGTACATATACACTGAAGCTTTCTTT
v_gene: TRBV10-3; j_gene: TRBJ2-7; abundance: once; d_gene: TRBD1; CDR3aa: CATRWTGISEQYF; CDR3nt: TGTGCCACCCGATGGACAGGGATATCAGAGCAGTACTTC
v_gene: TRBV6-5; j_gene: TRBJ1-4; abundance: NA; d_gene: NA; CDR3aa: CASSYEASSSNEKLFF; CDR3nt: TGTGCCAGCAGTTACGAGGCGAGCTCCAGTAATGAAAAACTGTTTTTT
v_gene: TRBV4-1; j_gene: TRBJ1-5; abundance: NA; d_gene: NA; CDR3aa: CASSLNAQNFPQHF; CDR3nt: TGCGCCAGCAGCCTAAACGCACAGAATTTTCCCCAGCATTTT
v_gene: TRBV5-4; j_gene: TRBJ2-1; abundance: NA; d_gene: TRBD2; CDR3aa: CASSWPGLAGELGEQFF; CDR3nt: TGTGCCAGCAGCTGGCCGGGACTAGCGGGAGAGTTGGGTGAGCAGTTCTTC
v_gene: TRBV19; j_gene: TRBJ1-1; abundance: NA; d_gene: TRBD1; CDR3aa: CASSNLPGQGAAFTEAFF; CDR3nt: TGTGCCAGTAGTAACCTCCCGGGACAGGGGGCGGCCTTCACTGAAGCTTTCTTT
v_gene: TRBV28; j_gene: TRBJ2-3; abundance: NA; d_gene: TRBD2; CDR3aa: CASSLRLAGDGNTQYF; CDR3nt: TGTGCCAGCAGTTTAAGATTAGCGGGAGACGGAAATACGCAGTATTTT
v_gene: TRBV5-1; j_gene: TRBJ2-7; abundance: NA; d_gene: TRBD1; CDR3aa: CASKGDSAYEQYF; CDR3nt: TGCGCCAGCAAAGGGGACAGCGCCTACGAGCAGTACTTC
v_gene: TRBV27; j_gene: TRBJ1-3; abundance: NA; d_gene: NA; CDR3aa: CASSLWFVRDRKSGNTIYF; CDR3nt: TGTGCCAGCAGTTTGTGGTTTGTCAGGGATAGAAAGTCCGGAAACACCATATATTTT
v_gene: TRBV11-1; j_gene: TRBJ2-3; abundance: NA; d_gene: NA; CDR3aa: CASSSGQQDTQYF; CDR3nt: TGTGCCAGCAGCTCTGGACAACAAGATACGCAGTATTTT
v_gene: TRBV15; j_gene: TRBJ2-2; abundance: NA; d_gene: NA; CDR3aa: CATSRDYGEANTGELFF; CDR3nt: TGTGCCACCAGCAGAGATTACGGAGAGGCGAACACCGGGGAGCTGTTTTTT
v_gene: TRBV7-9; j_gene: TRBJ2-7; abundance: NA; d_gene: TRBD1; CDR3aa: CASSPRTGRSYEQYF; CDR3nt: TGTGCCAGCAGCCCGCGGACAGGGAGAAGCTACGAGCAGTACTTC
v_gene: TRBV6-1; j_gene: TRBJ2-4; abundance: NA; d_gene: TRBD1; CDR3aa: CASSATGGGKNIQYF; CDR3nt: TGTGCCAGCAGTGCGACAGGGGGTGGCAAAAACATTCAGTACTTC
v_gene: TRBV5-1; j_gene: TRBJ2-7; abundance: NA; d_gene: NA; CDR3aa: CASSLETVSEQYF; CDR3nt: TGCGCCAGCAGCTTGGAGACAGTCTCCGAGCAGTACTTC
v_gene: TRBV4-1; j_gene: TRBJ2-3; abundance: NA; d_gene: TRBD2; CDR3aa: CASSQPLRTSGNPDTQYF; CDR3nt: TGCGCCAGCAGCCAACCACTAAGGACTAGCGGAAACCCAGATACGCAGTATTTT
v_gene: TRBV27; j_gene: TRBJ2-5; abundance: once; d_gene: TRBD2; CDR3aa: CASSLSFWGGETQYF; CDR3nt: TGTGCCAGCAGTTTATCCTTTTGGGGGGGAGAGACCCAGTACTTC
v_gene: TRBV5-1; j_gene: TRBJ2-1; abundance: NA; d_gene: NA; CDR3aa: CASRPKGDSYNEQFF; CDR3nt: TGCGCCAGCAGGCCCAAGGGGGACTCCTACAATGAGCAGTTCTTC